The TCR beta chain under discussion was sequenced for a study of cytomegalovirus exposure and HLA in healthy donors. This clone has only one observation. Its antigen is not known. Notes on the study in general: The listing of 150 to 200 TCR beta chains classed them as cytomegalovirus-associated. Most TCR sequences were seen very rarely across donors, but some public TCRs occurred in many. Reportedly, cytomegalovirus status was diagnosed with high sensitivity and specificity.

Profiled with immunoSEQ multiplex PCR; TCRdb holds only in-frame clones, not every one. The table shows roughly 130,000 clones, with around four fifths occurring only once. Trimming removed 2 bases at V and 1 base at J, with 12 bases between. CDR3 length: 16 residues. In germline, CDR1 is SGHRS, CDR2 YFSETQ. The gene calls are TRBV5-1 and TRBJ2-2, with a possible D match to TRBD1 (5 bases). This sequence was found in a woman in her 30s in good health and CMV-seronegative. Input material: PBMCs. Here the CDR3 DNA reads TGCGCCAGCAGCTTTATGGCACAGGAGAACACCGGGGAGCTGTTTTTT. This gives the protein CASSFMAQENTGELFF.